This T cell receptor (beta chain) was recorded in a study of blood T cell repertoires in COVID-19 (dated by TCRdb to the early 2020s). For context, the study as a whole: Samples covering the acute and convalescent phases of COVID-19 were provided by collaborators in the United States, Italy and Spain. The material from the prospective study consisted of cDNA or gDNA derived from T cells, B-cell-depleted T cells, or PBMCs. Deeply sampled blood TCRbeta repertoires from subjects exposed to, actively infected with, or recovered from COVID-19 were included in the dataset. The repertoires were released in a freely available public database meant as a resource for research on the immune response to SARS-CoV-2. Samples were obtained from the ongoing ImmuneRACE study (first 160 participants) and from about 1,300 subjects provided by 6 global collaborators. Sample metadata almost always included a de-identified subject ID, COVID-19 status, age in years and sex. Where available, HLA class I and class II types were taken from metadata supplied by the sample provider and were not determined by assay-based typing. General conclusions and limits of the study: How much clinical and demographic metadata was included differed by source and by participant, and the metadata was provided uncurated.

Spanning cysteine to phenylalanine, the CDR3 consists of 14 amino acids. CDR3 DNA only is kept here, 42 bases in frame from base 1. Compared with germline, V lacks 5 bases and J lacks 9 bases; bases without a gene match: 6. CDR1 and CDR2 (LNHDA, SQIVND) derive from the germline V gene (reference sequence). Enrolling through a virtual design, the prospective study's participants ranged in age from roughly 18 to 90 years and lived across 20 to 30 United States geographic areas. To assign participants to cohorts, the prospective study relied on clinical history that participants themselves reported in a screening survey and a study questionnaire. In the prospective study, whole blood, serum and a nasopharyngeal or oropharyngeal swab were collected from each participant by mobile phlebotomists. Over a roughly 2-month period, participants in the prospective study had the option of providing additional blood draws and questionnaires. Before DNA extraction, prospective study blood samples were shipped either frozen or at room temperature.

Comment on this clone: It has no known antigen specificity. Base qualities are not provided; no much larger clone lies one nucleotide away.

The immunoSEQ Assay, a bias-controlled multiplex PCR, was used to amplify TCRbeta CDR3 regions from genomic DNA. As for the original processing: Nucleated cell counts per sample were estimated from amplification of reference gene primers within the assay. To quantify the absolute abundance of each unique TCRbeta CDR3 rearrangement, sequence reads were collapsed and filtered. For each sample, productive Simpson clonality was calculated by taking the square root of Simpson's diversity index across productive rearrangements. As stored in TCRdb, this immuneACCESS dataset retains in-frame rearrangements with V and J assigned. A fraction of the clones does not appear; measured against another copy, unresolved V genes explain less than half of the discrepancy, and the remainder lacks a known reason. D and trimming come from the DNA, and the V and J calls and clone size come from that table. Counted in this sample were around 260,000 clones; about 86% of them appeared once. The ten top clones hold approximately 4.5% of the sample.

What was sequenced was PBMCs or T cells enriched from blood (not recorded which). The sequence is built from TRBV19 and TRBJ2-1; a stretch of 11 junction bases matches TRBD2. This receptor was identified in a young man with acute COVID-19. CDR3 protein: CASSLTSGSGEQFF. The DNA reads TGTGCCAGTAGTCTTACTAGCGGGAGCGGTGAGCAGTTCTTC.